A selection of T cell receptor beta chains follows, all from one sample in a study of cytomegalovirus exposure and HLA in healthy donors. Clones were sequenced by immunoSEQ multiplex PCR, and TCRdb holds only the in-frame ones, with some missing. This sample has around 250,000 clones, with about 81% found just once. Sequencing input: PBMCs. These receptors originate from a woman aged 55-69 years in good health and CMV-seropositive. The CDR3 runs from the conserved cysteine through the conserved F or W. A D gene is named only where the DNA matches it firmly. The size entry is marked missing in some rows and otherwise reads once, few, many or a size class.

V gene	D gene	clone size	J gene	CDR3 protein	CDR3 DNA
TRBV6-1	TRBD2	-	TRBJ2-7	CASRPGLAGYEQYF	TGTGCCAGTCGTCCGGGACTAGCGGGCTACGAGCAGTACTTC
TRBV6-5	-	-	TRBJ1-2	CASRGGAYGYTF	TGTGCCAGCAGGGGAGGGGCCTATGGCTACACCTTC
TRBV27	-	-	TRBJ2-3	CASSWNDRIDTQYF	TGTGCCAGCAGTTGGAACGACAGGATCGATACGCAGTATTTT
TRBV10-3	TRBD1	-	TRBJ1-1	CAIRDQPGQANTEAFF	TGTGCCATCAGAGATCAACCGGGACAGGCGAACACTGAAGCTTTCTTT
TRBV5-1	TRBD2	-	TRBJ2-1	CASSLDVSGRAGNEQFF	TGCGCCAGCAGCTTGGACGTTAGCGGGAGGGCCGGTAATGAGCAGTTCTTC
TRBV5-4	TRBD1	-	TRBJ2-7	CASSRRQGYEQYF	TGTGCCAGCAGCCGGAGACAGGGATACGAGCAGTACTTC
TRBV6-5	TRBD1	-	TRBJ1-3	CASSWTGGASGNTIYF	TGTGCCAGCAGTTGGACAGGGGGCGCATCTGGAAACACCATATATTTT
TRBV7-9	TRBD1	-	TRBJ2-3	CASSADRGFRTDTQYF	TGTGCCAGCAGCGCGGACAGGGGGTTTAGGACAGATACGCAGTATTTT
TRBV19	-	-	TRBJ1-2	CASSPNREGYGYTF	TGTGCCAGTAGTCCAAACAGGGAGGGCTATGGCTACACCTTC
TRBV7-9	-	-	TRBJ2-1	CASSLPSYNEQFF	TGTGCCAGCAGCCTACCCTCCTACAATGAGCAGTTCTTC
TRBV27	TRBD1	-	TRBJ2-1	CASSPGTGVKNEQFF	TGTGCCAGCAGTCCCGGGACAGGGGTTAAGAATGAGCAGTTCTTC
TRBV15	-	once	TRBJ2-5	CATSRGFRETQYF	TGTGCCACCAGCAGAGGCTTTCGGGAGACCCAGTACTTC
TRBV7-9	TRBD2	-	TRBJ2-2	CASSRLAGGGTGELFF	TGTGCCAGCAGCCGACTAGCGGGAGGGGGAACCGGGGAGCTGTTTTTT
TRBV7-2	TRBD2	-	TRBJ2-1	CASSLAGTSGYRQFF	TGTGCCAGCAGCCTAGCCGGGACTAGCGGGTACCGCCAGTTCTTC
TRBV12-5	-	-	TRBJ1-3	CASGQQVSGNTIYF	TGTGCTAGTGGGCAACAAGTCTCTGGAAACACCATATATTTT
TRBV27	TRBD1	few	TRBJ1-6	CASSLGRGGTGDSPLHF	TGTGCCAGCAGTTTGGGTCGCGGTGGGACAGGGGATTCACCCCTCCACTTT
TRBV19	-	-	TRBJ1-5	CASSIESRQTPNQPQHF	TGTGCCAGTAGTATAGAATCCAGACAGACTCCTAATCAGCCCCAGCATTTT
TRBV7-9	-	-	TRBJ1-4	CASSLDGGASEKLFF	TGTGCCAGCAGCTTAGATGGGGGCGCGAGTGAAAAACTGTTTTTT
TRBV2	TRBD2	-	TRBJ2-1	CASTVAGGPYNEQFF	TGTGCCAGCACGGTAGCGGGAGGACCCTACAATGAGCAGTTCTTC
TRBV27	TRBD1	few	TRBJ1-2	CASSPFRGQGGYTF	TGTGCCAGCAGCCCATTTAGGGGGCAGGGTGGCTACACCTTC
TRBV6-4	-	once	TRBJ2-3	CASSPERTDTQYF	TGTGCCAGCAGCCCGGAGCGCACAGATACGCAGTATTTT
TRBV6-5	TRBD1	-	TRBJ1-2	CASRPQGWYGYTF	TGTGCCAGCAGGCCACAGGGGTGGTATGGCTACACCTTC
TRBV19	-	-	TRBJ2-1	CASSIDGSRGNEQFF	TGTGCCAGTAGTATAGACGGGAGCCGGGGGAATGAGCAGTTCTTC
TRBV6-6	-	-	TRBJ2-1	CASRTSVDEQFF	TGTGCCAGCAGAACTTCCGTAGATGAGCAGTTCTTC
TRBV9	-	-	TRBJ1-1	CASRGAGPSSEAFF	TGTGCCAGCAGAGGGGCAGGACCGTCCTCCGAAGCTTTCTTT